The clone carrying this TCR beta chain was found many times. Its matching antigen is unknown. Stated time point: sample taken at primary tumor resection. The study sequenced unsorted whole RNA from tumor, nontumor lung or frozen PBMC. Samples were donated by 72 untreated early-stage non-small cell lung cancer patients. The CDR3 is 11 residues long. Trimming pared 5 bases from V and 10 bases from J, leaving 6 bases between. A distinct unique molecular identifier was carried by each TCR cDNA molecule. TCRdb re-called the 5' RACE reads with MiXCR, one entry per CDR3 protein. The data hold over 45,000 distinct CDR3 sequences, with roughly 5% observed a single time. This sample is drawn from a study of spatial heterogeneity in lung cancer. Study context: Raw sequencing reads included, on average, more than 8.5 appearances of each unique TCR and UMI combination.

Study-level results: Relative to follow-up, resection was when ubiquitous expanded tumor TCRs appeared more in blood.

This clonotype was sampled from a male donor with early-stage non-small cell lung cancer. This sample comprised PBMCs, obtained at surgery. V gene TRBV12-3 or TRBV12-4 combines with J gene TRBJ1-6, with no clear D. CDR3 region: CASSLSSPLHF. The CDR3 nucleotides read TGTGCCAGCAGTCTTAGCTCACCCCTCCACTTT.